The TCR beta chain under discussion was sequenced for a study of cytomegalovirus exposure and HLA in healthy donors. The wider study: Genetic ancestry analysis placed around 76% of the 400 or so donors that were genotyped in the Caucasian-associated cluster. Study results and caveats: Later analysis indicated greater clonal expansion among HLA-associated TCR beta chains than among equally common other chains. Most of the CMV-associated TCR beta chains (in a later analysis) appeared to be HLA-restricted.

This clone was seen more than once but under ten times. The target antigen is unknown. J gave up 3 bases and V 0 bases, and 5 bases lay outside the gene matches. The CDR3 length is 16 residues. Germline V gene sequence: CDR1 SGHVS, CDR2 FNYEAQ. 60 Vbeta and 13 Jbeta primers were used in PCR. Using immunoSEQ multiplex PCR, the repertoire was profiled, and TCRdb retains in-frame clones only, with some absent. The sample includes about 110,000 clones, approximately 79% seen only once; the top ten take around 2.1%. Sequencing input: PBMCs. The chain uses TRBV7-6 and TRBJ2-3, with 8 positions matching TRBD2. The receptor was derived from a man between 18 and 29 years old in good health and CMV-seronegative. The CDR3 region has the DNA TGTGCCAGCAGCTTAGCCGGGGGGGGGCAAACAGATACGCAGTATTTT. It translates to CASSLAGGGQTDTQYF.